This T cell receptor beta chain was sequenced for a study of a mutant IDH1 vaccine in newly diagnosed glioma. Time point meaning: week 35, safety follow-up. One vaccine dose held 300 ug of mutant IDH1 20-mer peptide and came with topical imiquimod. The CDR3 contains 13 residues. Germline loops: CDR1 MNHNS, CDR2 SASEGT. V dropped 8 bases and J dropped 2 bases, with 12 bases sitting between them. As regards this clone: Its target is unknown.

Profiled with immunoSEQ multiplex PCR; TCRdb holds only in-frame clones, not every one. The profile shows 45,000 or so clones, about four fifths of them singletons. The chain recombines TRBV6-1 with TRBJ1-1, with no clear D. The sample here was PBMCs, taken from a glioma patient whose treatment included an IDH1 peptide vaccine. This TCR was sampled from a woman aged 40-49 years with glioma. Some clones in this sample may be carry-over from other donors' samples. The CDR3: CASGMTLNTEAFF. Here the CDR3 DNA reads TGTGCCAGCGGAATGACACTAAACACTGAAGCTTTCTTT.